This paragraph covers one T cell receptor (beta chain) sequence. The antigen is unknown. Germline V CDR1 and CDR2: SGHDT, YYEEEE. The V gene end was trimmed by 4 bases and the J gene end by 10 bases; junction bases not matched to a gene: 12. CDR3 length: 14 amino acids. TCRdb redid the calling of the reads with MiXCR, one entry per CDR3 protein. The sample has 740,000 or so distinct CDR3 sequences; 35% to 40% are singletons. This sample was taken from a study of T cell repertoires in cytomegalovirus infection. Turning to the study itself: Signatures in public TCR beta sequences pointed to both CMV infection and matching HLA type. Study results and limitations: Dominant in the ex vivo response were TCR beta clonotypes restricted by HLA-C and specific for CMV.

Sequencing used PBMCs. This sequence originates from a human donor in good health (CMV status not recorded). Some clones in this sample may be carry-over from other donors' samples. This chain joins TRBV5-6 and TRBJ1-2; 8 bases map to TRBD1. The CDR3 region is CASSPWDRPIDYTF. The CDR3 DNA reads as TGTGCCAGCAGCCCCTGGGACAGGCCGATCGACTACACCTTC. Full variable domain (remainder filled in from reference TRBV5-6 and TRBJ1-2): DAGVTQSPTHLIKTRGQQVTLRCSPKSGHDTVSWYQQALGQGPQFIFQYYEEEERQRGNFPDRFSGHQFPNYSSELNVNALLLGDSALYLCASSPWDRPIDYTFGSGTRLTVV.